The 20 T cell receptor beta chains below were found in one sample sequenced in a study of T cells in Graves' hyperthyroidism and ophthalmopathy (dated by TCRdb to between 2017 and 2020). Receptor amplification or capture employed multiplex PCR. The data were produced on an Illumina HiSeq 2000. The TCR beta CDR3 regions were amplified from the RNA transcripts. The TCR CDR3 was subjected to a first round of RT-PCR using the HTBI primer set and the Qiagen OneStep RT-PCR kit. In-frame beta chains were kept once TCRdb had trimmed the public reads at Q25 with fastp and called clones with MiXCR. Entries that share a CDR3 protein sequence are merged under the most common genes and DNA. Across this sample there are roughly 500,000 distinct CDR3 sequences, with around 24% seen only once. The ten most abundant clones make up around 11% of the sample. Sequencing input: blood. These receptors originate from a woman in her twenties or thirties with Graves' ophthalmopathy.

Turning to this clonotype: The junction shows a germline mismatch at one end, possibly a read error. The genes are TRBV6-1 and TRBJ1-1; the match to TRBD1 covers 8 bases. This CDR3 comprises 15 residues. CDR1 is MNHNS and CDR2 is SASEGT in the germline V gene. The CDR3 DNA reads TGTGCCAGCAGAGAAGCGGGCAGGGGGCCTACTGAAGCTTTCTTT. This encodes CASREAGRGPTEAFF.

This clonotype was detected a few times. This rearrangement joins TRBV6-4 to TRBJ1-5; 9 bases line up with TRBD1. The germline V gene has CDR1 MRHNA and CDR2 SNTAGT. This CDR3 spans 14 amino acids. The ends lost 6 bases at V and 7 bases at J; junction bases unmatched: 7. In DNA form, the CDR3 reads TGTGCCAGCAGACTGGGACAGGGCGGACAGCCCCAGCATTTT. Amino acids: CASRLGQGGQPQHF.

This clonotype was detected ten times or more. The rearrangement links TRBV5-5 to TRBJ1-5; a possible D gene is TRBD1 (6 bases). V was cut by 4 bases and J by 4 bases, with 12 bases left in between. The CDR3 spans 14 residues. Germline CDR1 SGHKS, CDR2 YYEKEE (reference sequence). The CDR3: CASSIGGRNQPQHF. In DNA form, the CDR3 reads TGTGCCAGCAGCATCGGGGGGCGTAATCAGCCCCAGCATTTT.

This clonotype occurred many times. The chain uses TRBV28 and TRBJ2-7, with TRBD1 matching 7 bases. Per the germline V gene, CDR1 is MDHEN and CDR2 is SYDVKM. The junction had 8 bases not matched to a gene; V was cut back by 1 base and J by 5 bases. This CDR3 region has 15 residues. The CDR3 DNA sequence: TGTGCCAGCAGTTTATCGGAGACAGGGAGAAACGAGCAGTACTTC. It encodes CASSLSETGRNEQYF.

This clonotype was detected ten times or more. The chain is built from TRBV30 and TRBJ1-1; D is uncertain. In germline, CDR1 is GTSNPN, CDR2 SVGIG (reference sequence). Trimming removed 0 bases from V and 0 bases from J, with 5 bases in between. This CDR3 has 13 amino acids. The DNA for the CDR3 is TGTGCCTGGAGTGTGGGAATGAACACTGAAGCTTTCTTT. The encoded protein is CAWSVGMNTEAFF.

The V call is TRBV12-3 or TRBV12-4, the J call TRBJ1-2; D unclear. V lost 6 bases and J lost 4, with 12 bases in between. The CDR3 is 13 residues long. This CDR3 reads CASSIHGLYGYTF. As DNA, the CDR3 is TGTGCCAGCAGCATCCACGGCCTCTATGGCTACACCTTC.

Ten or more counts support this clonotype. The CDR3 protein is CASRGEDRREFGYTF. The CDR3, as DNA: TGTGCCAGCAGGGGGGAGGACAGAAGAGAATTCGGCTACACCTTC. This rearrangement joins TRBV6-5 to TRBJ1-2; TRBD1 is a possible D gene (6 bases). The CDR3 covers 15 residues. Trimming stripped 6 bases from V and 8 bases from J, with 22 bases between. Germline assignment: CDR1 MNHEY and CDR2 SVGAGI.

This clonotype was found a few times. The V gene is TRBV5-1, the J gene TRBJ2-2; the D gene could be TRBD1 or TRBD2 (5 bases each). The CDR3 sequence is 14 residues long. Trimming removed 2 bases at V and 2 bases at J, with 7 bases between. Germline CDR1 SGHRS, CDR2 YFSETQ. In DNA, the CDR3 is TGCGCCAGCAGCTTCGGGGCAAACACCGGGGAGCTGTTTTTT. This codes for CASSFGANTGELFF.

This clonotype has only a few counts. This chain uses TRBV20-1 with TRBJ2-7; D might be TRBD1 or TRBD2, each matching 5 bases. Germline V gene lookup returns CDR1 DFQATT and CDR2 SNEGSKA (reference sequence). CDR3 length: 14 amino acids. The V gene lost 3 bases and the J gene lost 0 bases, with 12 bases spanning the gap. Here the CDR3 reads CSASQGDPSYEQYF. The CDR3 DNA follows: TGCAGTGCTAGTCAGGGAGACCCCTCCTACGAGCAGTACTTC.

This clonotype was detected many times. The chain links TRBV28 to TRBJ1-1, with D hard to call. From germline, CDR1 is MDHEN and CDR2 SYDVKM. With 5 bases removed from V and 4 bases from J, the gap between germline ends came to 11 bases. This CDR3 is built from 13 residues. The CDR3 loop is CASSPAESTEAFF. CDR3 sequence (DNA): TGTGCCAGCAGTCCCGCCGAGAGCACTGAAGCTTTCTTT.

In this sample, this clonotype turned up a few times. The chain uses TRBV29-1 and TRBJ2-7; D is unclear. V lost 5 bases and J lost 2, with 10 bases in between. This CDR3 has 12 residues. The germline V gene encodes CDR1 SQVTM and CDR2 ANQGSEA. The CDR3 DNA is TGCAGCGTTTTGGTAAGAACCTACGAGCAGTACTTC. Amino acids: CSVLVRTYEQYF.

This clonotype was counted at least ten times. The chain recombines TRBV7-2 with TRBJ2-7; D possibly corresponds to TRBD2 (5 bases). This CDR3 has 12 amino acids. Deletions cut 1 base from V and 7 bases from J, with 8 bases between. Germline assignment: CDR1 SGHTA and CDR2 FQGNSA. Here the CDR3 DNA reads TGTGCCAGCAGCTTAGTGTCGGGGGAGCAGTACTTC. Residues: CASSLVSGEQYF.

This clonotype was detected many times. The chain has TRBV28 and TRBJ2-7; D not certain. Trimming cost V 5 bases and J 2 bases, with 13 bases left between them. The CDR3 runs to 14 residues. CDR1 and CDR2 from the germline V gene are MDHEN and SYDVKM. In DNA form, the CDR3 reads TGTGCCAGCAGTGGACCCCTGCCGGCCTACGAGCAGTACTTC. This encodes CASSGPLPAYEQYF.

J is TRBJ2-2 and V is TRBV7-9; the D is unclear. Germline V gene sequence: CDR1 SEHNR, CDR2 FQNEAQ (reference sequence). Trimming left V 1 base short and J 7 bases short, with 7 bases between. The CDR3 runs to 13 residues. This CDR3 is CASSLDAFGELFF. For the CDR3, the DNA is TGTGCCAGCAGCTTAGATGCATTCGGGGAGCTGTTTTTT.

The table lists this clonotype with a few counts. The gene calls are TRBV18 and TRBJ1-5; 7 bases match TRBD1. The germline CDR1 and CDR2 sequences are KGHSH and LQKENI. V lost 3 bases to trimming and J lost 7 bases; unmatched junction nucleotides: 9. CDR3 length: 15 residues. The CDR3, as DNA: TGTGCCAGCTCACCGCAGACAGGGCGGACACAGCCCCAGCATTTT. Its translation is CASSPQTGRTQPQHF.

This clonotype appeared many times. This chain joins TRBV7-2 and TRBJ2-7, with D perhaps matching TRBD1 (6 bases). Trimming shortened V by 6 bases and J by 3 bases, and 12 bases separated the two germline ends. The CDR3 loop spans 13 amino acids. Germline V gene sequence: CDR1 SGHTA, CDR2 FQGNSA. The DNA for the CDR3 is TGTGCCAGCAGTCACGCACAGGGCTACGAGCAGTACTTC. Protein: CASSHAQGYEQYF.

This clonotype was observed many times. As DNA, the CDR3 is TGCAGTGCTAGTTCAGGCTATGGCTACACCTTC. Its protein is CSASSGYGYTF. The V gene is TRBV20-1, the J gene TRBJ1-2, with no clear D. V was trimmed by 3 bases and J by 4 bases, leaving 6 bases between them. The CDR3 totals 11 residues. Germline loops: CDR1 DFQATT, CDR2 SNEGSKA (reference sequence).

The chain recombines TRBV6-2 or TRBV6-3 with TRBJ2-3; D gene ambiguous. Germline V gives CDR1 MNHEY, CDR2 SVGEGT. The CDR3 covers 15 residues. V was pared by 3 bases and J by 1 base, with 11 bases between. The chain's CDR3 is CASSYIGSGTDTQYF. The CDR3 bases are TGTGCCAGCAGTTATATCGGGTCGGGCACAGATACGCAGTATTTT.

This clonotype was counted a few times. V and J are TRBV19 and TRBJ2-7, with 8 bases aligning to TRBD1. Per the germline V gene, CDR1 is LNHDA and CDR2 is SQIVND (reference sequence). V dropped 9 bases and J dropped 5; count of bases not matched to a gene: 9. This CDR3 is built from 13 residues. CDR3 sequence: CASRRTGQHEQYF. The DNA for the CDR3 is TGTGCCAGCCGTAGGACAGGGCAGCACGAGCAGTACTTC.

This chain joins TRBV7-2 and TRBJ2-7, with D possibly being TRBD2 (6 bases). CDR1 SGHTA and CDR2 FQGNSA come from the germline V gene. The CDR3 has 14 amino acids. The V end was cut by 6 bases, the J end by 0 bases, with 12 bases between. The CDR3 protein is CASRVSGLSYEQYF. DNA for the CDR3: TGTGCCAGCAGGGTTAGCGGACTCTCCTACGAGCAGTACTTC.